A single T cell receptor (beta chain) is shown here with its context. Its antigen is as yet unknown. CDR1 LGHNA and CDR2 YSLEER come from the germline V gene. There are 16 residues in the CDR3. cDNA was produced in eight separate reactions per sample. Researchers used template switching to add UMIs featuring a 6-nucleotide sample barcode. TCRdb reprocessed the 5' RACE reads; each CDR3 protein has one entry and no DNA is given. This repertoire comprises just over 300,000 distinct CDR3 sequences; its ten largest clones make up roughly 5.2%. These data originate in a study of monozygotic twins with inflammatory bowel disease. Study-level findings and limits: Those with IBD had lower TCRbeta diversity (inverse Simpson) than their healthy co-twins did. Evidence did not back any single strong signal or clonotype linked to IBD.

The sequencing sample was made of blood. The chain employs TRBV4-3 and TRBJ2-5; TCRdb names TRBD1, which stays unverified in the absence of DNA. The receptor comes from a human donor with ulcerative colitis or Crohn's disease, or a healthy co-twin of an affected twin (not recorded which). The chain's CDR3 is CASSQDHGGVRKTQYF.